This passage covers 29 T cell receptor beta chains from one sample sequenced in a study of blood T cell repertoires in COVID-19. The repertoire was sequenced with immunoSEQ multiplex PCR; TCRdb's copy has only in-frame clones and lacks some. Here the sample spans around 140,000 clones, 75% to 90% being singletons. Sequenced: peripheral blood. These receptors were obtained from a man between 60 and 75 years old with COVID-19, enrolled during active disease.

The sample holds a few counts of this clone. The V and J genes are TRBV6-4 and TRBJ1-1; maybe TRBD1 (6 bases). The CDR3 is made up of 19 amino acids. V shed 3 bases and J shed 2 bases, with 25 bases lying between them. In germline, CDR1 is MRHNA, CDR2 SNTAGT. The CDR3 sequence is CASSESGPVNLGGNTEAFF. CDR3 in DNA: TGTGCCAGCAGTGAGTCAGGCCCTGTCAATCTAGGGGGTAACACTGAAGCTTTCTTT.

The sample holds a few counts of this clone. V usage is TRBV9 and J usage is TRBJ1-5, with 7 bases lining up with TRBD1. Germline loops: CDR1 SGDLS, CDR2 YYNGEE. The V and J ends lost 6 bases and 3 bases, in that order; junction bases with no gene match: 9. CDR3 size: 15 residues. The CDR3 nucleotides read TGTGCCAGCAATGAGGCCGGGACAGTCAATCAGCCCCAGCATTTT. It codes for CASNEAGTVNQPQHF.

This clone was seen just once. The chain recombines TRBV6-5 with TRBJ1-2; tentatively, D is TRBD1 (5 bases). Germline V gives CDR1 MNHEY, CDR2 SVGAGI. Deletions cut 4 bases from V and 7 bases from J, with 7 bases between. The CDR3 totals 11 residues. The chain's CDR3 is CASSLQVGYTF. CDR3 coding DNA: TGTGCCAGCAGTTTACAGGTTGGCTACACCTTC.

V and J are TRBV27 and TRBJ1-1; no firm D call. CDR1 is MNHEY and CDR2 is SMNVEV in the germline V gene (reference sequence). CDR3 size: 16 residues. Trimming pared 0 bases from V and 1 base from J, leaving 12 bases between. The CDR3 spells CASSLSSVSGNTEAFF. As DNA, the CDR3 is TGTGCCAGCAGTTTATCGAGTGTATCGGGGAACACTGAAGCTTTCTTT.

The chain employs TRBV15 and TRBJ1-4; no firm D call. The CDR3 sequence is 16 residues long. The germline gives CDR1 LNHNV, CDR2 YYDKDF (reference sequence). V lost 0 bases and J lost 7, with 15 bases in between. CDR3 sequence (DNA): TGTGCCACCAGCAGAGAAGGAGGGTTAGCGGGTGAAAAACTGTTTTTT. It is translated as CATSREGGLAGEKLFF.

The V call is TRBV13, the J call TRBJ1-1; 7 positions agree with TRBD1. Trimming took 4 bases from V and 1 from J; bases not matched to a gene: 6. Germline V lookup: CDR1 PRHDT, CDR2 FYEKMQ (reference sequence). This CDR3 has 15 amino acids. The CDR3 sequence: CASSSRGLGNTEAFF. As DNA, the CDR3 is TGTGCCAGCAGCTCTAGGGGGCTTGGGAACACTGAAGCTTTCTTT.

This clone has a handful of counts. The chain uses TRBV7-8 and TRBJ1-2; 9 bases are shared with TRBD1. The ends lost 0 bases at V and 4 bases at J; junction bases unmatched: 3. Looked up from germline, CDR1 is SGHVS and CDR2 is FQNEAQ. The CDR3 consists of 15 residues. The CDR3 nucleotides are TGTGCCAGCAGCTTAGCGGGACAGGGTACCTATGGCTACACCTTC. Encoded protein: CASSLAGQGTYGYTF.

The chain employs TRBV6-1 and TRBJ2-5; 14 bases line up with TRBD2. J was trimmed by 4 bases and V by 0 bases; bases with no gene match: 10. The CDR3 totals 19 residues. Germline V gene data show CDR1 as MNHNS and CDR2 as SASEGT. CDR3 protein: CASSEAGGLAGDFRETQYF. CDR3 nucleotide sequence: TGTGCCAGCAGTGAAGCAGGGGGACTAGCGGGGGATTTTAGAGAGACCCAGTACTTC.

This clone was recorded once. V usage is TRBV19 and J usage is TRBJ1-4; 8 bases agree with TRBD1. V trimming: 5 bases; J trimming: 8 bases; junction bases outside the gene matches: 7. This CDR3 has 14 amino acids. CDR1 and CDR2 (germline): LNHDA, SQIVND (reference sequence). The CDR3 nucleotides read TGTGCCAGTAGTGACAGGGGATCGAAAGAAAAACTGTTTTTT. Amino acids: CASSDRGSKEKLFF.

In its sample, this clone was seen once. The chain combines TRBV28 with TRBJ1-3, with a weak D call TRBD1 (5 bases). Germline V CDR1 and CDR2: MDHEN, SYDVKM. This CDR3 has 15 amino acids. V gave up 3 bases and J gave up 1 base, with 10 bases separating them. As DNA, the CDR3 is TGTGCCAGCAGTTTCGGGGGGATATCTGGAAACACCATATATTTT. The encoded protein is CASSFGGISGNTIYF.

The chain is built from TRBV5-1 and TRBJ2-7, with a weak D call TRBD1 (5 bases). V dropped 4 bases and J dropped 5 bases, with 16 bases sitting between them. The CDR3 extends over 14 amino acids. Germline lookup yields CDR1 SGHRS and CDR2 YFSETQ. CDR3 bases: TGCGCCAGCAGCCCTGGGGCAAAATTGGACGAGCAGTACTTC. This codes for CASSPGAKLDEQYF.

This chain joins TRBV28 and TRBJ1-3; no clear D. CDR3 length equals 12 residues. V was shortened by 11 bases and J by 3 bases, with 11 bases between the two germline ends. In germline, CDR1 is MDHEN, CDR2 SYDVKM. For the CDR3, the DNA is TGTGCCGTAGAGGGCGGTGGAAACACCATATATTTT. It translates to CAVEGGGNTIYF. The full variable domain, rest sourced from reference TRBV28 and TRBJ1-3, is DVKVTQSSRYLVKRTGEKVFLECVQDMDHENMFWYRQDPGLGLRLIYFSYDVKMKEKGDIPEGYSVSREKKERFSLILESASTNQTSMYLCAVEGGGNTIYFGEGSWLTVV.

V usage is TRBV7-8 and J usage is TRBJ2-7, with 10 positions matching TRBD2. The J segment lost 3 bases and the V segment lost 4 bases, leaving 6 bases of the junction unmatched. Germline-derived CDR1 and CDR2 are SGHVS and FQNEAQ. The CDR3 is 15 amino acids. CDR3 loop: CASSYGTSGDYEQYF. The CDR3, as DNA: TGTGCCAGCAGCTATGGTACTAGCGGGGACTACGAGCAGTACTTC.

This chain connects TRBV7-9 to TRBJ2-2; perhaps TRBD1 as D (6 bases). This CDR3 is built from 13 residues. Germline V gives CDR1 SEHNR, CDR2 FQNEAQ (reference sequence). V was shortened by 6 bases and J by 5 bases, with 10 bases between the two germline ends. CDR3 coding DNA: TGTGCCAGCAGACCAACAGGGACCGGGGAGCTGTTTTTT. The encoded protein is CASRPTGTGELFF.

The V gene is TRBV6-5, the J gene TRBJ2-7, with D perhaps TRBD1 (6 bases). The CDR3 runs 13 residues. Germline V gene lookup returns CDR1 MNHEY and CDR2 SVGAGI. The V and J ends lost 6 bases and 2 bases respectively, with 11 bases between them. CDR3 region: CASSHGQPYEQYF. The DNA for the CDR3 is TGTGCCAGCAGCCACGGACAGCCCTACGAGCAGTACTTC.

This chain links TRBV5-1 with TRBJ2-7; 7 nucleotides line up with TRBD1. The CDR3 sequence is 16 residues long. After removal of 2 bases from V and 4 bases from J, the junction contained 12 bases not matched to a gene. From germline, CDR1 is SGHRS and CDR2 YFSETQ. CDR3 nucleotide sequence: TGCGCCAGCAGCTTCAATAATTTCGGGACAGATTACGAGCAGTACTTC. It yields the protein CASSFNNFGTDYEQYF.

DNA for the CDR3: TGTGCCAGCAGCCTCTTCATAGCGGGCACAGATACGCAGTATTTT. Translating it yields CASSLFIAGTDTQYF. The chain couples TRBV5-5 to TRBJ2-3; possible D gene TRBD2, 6 bases. CDR3 length equals 15 residues. V lost 4 bases and J lost 1, with 13 bases in between. Germline V gene data show CDR1 as SGHKS and CDR2 as YYEKEE (reference sequence).

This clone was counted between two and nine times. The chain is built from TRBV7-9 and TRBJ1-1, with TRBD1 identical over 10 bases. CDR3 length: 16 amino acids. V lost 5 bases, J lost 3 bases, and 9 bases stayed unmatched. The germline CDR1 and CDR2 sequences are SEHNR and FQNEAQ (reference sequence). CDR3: CASSPGQGFMDTEAFF. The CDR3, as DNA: TGTGCCAGCAGCCCGGGACAGGGGTTTATGGACACTGAAGCTTTCTTT.

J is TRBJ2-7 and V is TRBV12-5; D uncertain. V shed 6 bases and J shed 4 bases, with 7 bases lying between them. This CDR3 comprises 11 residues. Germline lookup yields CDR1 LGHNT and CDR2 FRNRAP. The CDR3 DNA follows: TGTGCTAGTGGCCCCTCTTACGAGCAGTACTTC. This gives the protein CASGPSYEQYF.

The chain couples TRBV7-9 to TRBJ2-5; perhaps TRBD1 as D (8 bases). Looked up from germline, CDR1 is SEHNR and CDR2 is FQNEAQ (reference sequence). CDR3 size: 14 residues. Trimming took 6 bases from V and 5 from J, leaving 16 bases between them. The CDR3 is CASRQGAREETQYF. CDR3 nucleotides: TGTGCCAGCAGGCAGGGGGCGCGGGAGGAGACCCAGTACTTC.

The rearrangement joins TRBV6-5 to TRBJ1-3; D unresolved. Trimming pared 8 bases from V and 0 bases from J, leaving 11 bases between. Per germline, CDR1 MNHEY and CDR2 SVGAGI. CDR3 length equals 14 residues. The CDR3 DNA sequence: TGTGCCAGCCGAACAAGGAGCTCTGGAAACACCATATATTTT. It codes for CASRTRSSGNTIYF.

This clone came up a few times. The chain's CDR3 is CASSPNTGSGTEAFF. CDR3 DNA: TGCGCCAGCAGCCCTAACACAGGGAGTGGGACTGAAGCTTTCTTT. The genes are TRBV10-1 and TRBJ1-1; the D gene is possibly TRBD1 (6 bases). Per germline, CDR1 WNHNN and CDR2 SYGVQD (reference sequence). The CDR3 is made up of 15 amino acids. V was shortened by 6 bases and J by 5 bases, with 19 bases between the two germline ends.

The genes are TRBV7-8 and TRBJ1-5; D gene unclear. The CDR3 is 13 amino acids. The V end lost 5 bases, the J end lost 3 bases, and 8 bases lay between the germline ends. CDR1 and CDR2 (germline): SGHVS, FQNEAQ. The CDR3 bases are TGTGCCAGCAGCCGAGGACTCAATCAGCCCCAGCATTTT. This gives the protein CASSRGLNQPQHF.

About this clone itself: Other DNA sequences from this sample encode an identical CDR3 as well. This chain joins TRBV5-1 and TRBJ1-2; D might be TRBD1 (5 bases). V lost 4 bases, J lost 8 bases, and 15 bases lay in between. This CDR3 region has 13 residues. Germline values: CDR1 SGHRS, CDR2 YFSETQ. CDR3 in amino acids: CASSPAGGDGYTF. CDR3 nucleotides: TGCGCCAGCAGCCCCGCGGGAGGGGACGGCTACACCTTC.

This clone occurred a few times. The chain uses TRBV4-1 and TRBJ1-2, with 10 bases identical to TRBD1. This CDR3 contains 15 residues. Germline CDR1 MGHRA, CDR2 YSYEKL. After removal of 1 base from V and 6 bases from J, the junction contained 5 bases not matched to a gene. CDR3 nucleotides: TGCGCCAGCAGCCAAGGACAGGGGGCGTGGGATGGCTACACCTTC. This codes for CASSQGQGAWDGYTF.

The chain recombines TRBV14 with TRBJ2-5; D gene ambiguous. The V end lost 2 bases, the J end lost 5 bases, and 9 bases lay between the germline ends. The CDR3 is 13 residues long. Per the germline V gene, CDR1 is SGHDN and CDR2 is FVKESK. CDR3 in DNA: TGTGCCAGCAGCCAATTCGGCAGGGAGACCCAGTACTTC. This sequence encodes CASSQFGRETQYF.

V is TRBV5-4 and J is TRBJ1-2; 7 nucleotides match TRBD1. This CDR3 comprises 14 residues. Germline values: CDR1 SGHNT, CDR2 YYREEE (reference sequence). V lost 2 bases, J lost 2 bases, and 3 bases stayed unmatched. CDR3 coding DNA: TGTGCCAGCAGCTTAGGGGGACAGAACTATGGCTACACCTTC. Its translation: CASSLGGQNYGYTF.

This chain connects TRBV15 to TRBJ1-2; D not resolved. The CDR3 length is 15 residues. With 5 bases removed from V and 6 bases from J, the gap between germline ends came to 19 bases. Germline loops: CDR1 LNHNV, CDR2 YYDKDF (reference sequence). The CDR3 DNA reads TGTGCCACCAGCCGAGGCGGGCCGCCTATGGATGGCTACACCTTC. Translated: CATSRGGPPMDGYTF.

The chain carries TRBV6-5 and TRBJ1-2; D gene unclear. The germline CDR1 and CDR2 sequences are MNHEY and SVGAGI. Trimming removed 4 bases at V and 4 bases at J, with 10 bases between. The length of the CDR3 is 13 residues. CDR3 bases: TGTGCCAGCAGTTTTGCAGGTTCCTATGGCTACACCTTC. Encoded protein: CASSFAGSYGYTF.